This TCR beta chain was sequenced for a study of early T cells in non-severe SARS-CoV-2 infection. On the study more broadly: Sequencing was performed on bulk RNA from unsorted whole blood, leaving chains unpaired. General study points: Database matching using VDJdb favored anti-spike CD8 responses, with private and CD4 specificities left missing.

The V gene end was trimmed by 4 bases and the J gene end by 0 bases; junction bases not matched to a gene: 3. Germline loops: CDR1 KGHDR, CDR2 SFDVKD. The CDR3 has 16 amino acids. The TCR library protocol attached unique molecular identifiers to the individual cDNA molecules. TCRdb fed the 5' RACE reads into MiXCR, producing one record per CDR3 protein. The sample has 70,000 or so distinct CDR3 sequences; over 9.5% are singletons. This clonotype was detected only a few times. Its antigen remains unidentified. This specimen was whole blood, taken at baseline. The J gene is TRBJ2-1, the V gene TRBV24-1; 9 positions match TRBD2. The clonotype comes from an adult who was a healthcare worker with PCR-confirmed SARS-CoV-2 infection or an uninfected control (not recorded which). The CDR3 region has the DNA TGTGCCACCAGTGACCGTAGCGGGAGCTCCTACAATGAGCAGTTCTTC. It translates to CATSDRSGSSYNEQFF.